The clone carrying this T cell receptor beta chain was detected many times. The data originate from a study of breast tumors, draining lymph nodes, adjacent tissues. The junction had 5 bases not matched to a gene; V was cut back by 6 bases and J by 10 bases. In germline, CDR1 is MNHEY, CDR2 SVGAGI. CDR3 length: 12 amino acids. MiXCR, applied by TCRdb to the multiplex PCR reads, yields one record per CDR3 protein. The sample carries approximately 230,000 distinct CDR3 sequences, about 34% recorded once. The lymph nodes were axillary draining lymph nodes from breast cancer patients. The chain links TRBV6-5 to TRBJ2-1; TRBD2 agrees at 8 bases. Sequenced material: axillary lymph node tissue. This TCR came from a female donor with breast cancer. Some clones in this sample may be carry-over from other donors' samples. This CDR3 is CASSTTSEEQFF. The CDR3 DNA follows: TGTGCCAGCAGCACGACTAGCGAAGAGCAGTTCTTC.